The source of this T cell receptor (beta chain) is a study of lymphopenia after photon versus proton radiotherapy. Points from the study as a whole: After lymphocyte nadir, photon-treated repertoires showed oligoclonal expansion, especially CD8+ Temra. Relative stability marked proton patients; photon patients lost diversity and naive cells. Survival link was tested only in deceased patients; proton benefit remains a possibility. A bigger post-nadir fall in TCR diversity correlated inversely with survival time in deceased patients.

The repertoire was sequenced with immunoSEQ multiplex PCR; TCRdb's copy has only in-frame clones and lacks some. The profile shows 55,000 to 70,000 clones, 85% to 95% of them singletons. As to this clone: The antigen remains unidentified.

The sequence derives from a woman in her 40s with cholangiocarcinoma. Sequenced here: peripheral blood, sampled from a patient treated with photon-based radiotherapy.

CDR3 amino acids: CASSHWPGTGKGWDTEAFF. The CDR3 nucleotides are TGCGCCAGCAGTCATTGGCCCGGGACAGGGAAAGGGTGGGACACTGAAGCTTTCTTT. This rearrangement joins TRBV23-1 to TRBJ1-1; 9 bases agree with TRBD1. TRBV23-1 belongs to the ORF category, with a function that is uncertain. CDR3 length: 19 amino acids. V lost 3 bases to trimming and J lost 3 bases; unmatched junction nucleotides: 17.